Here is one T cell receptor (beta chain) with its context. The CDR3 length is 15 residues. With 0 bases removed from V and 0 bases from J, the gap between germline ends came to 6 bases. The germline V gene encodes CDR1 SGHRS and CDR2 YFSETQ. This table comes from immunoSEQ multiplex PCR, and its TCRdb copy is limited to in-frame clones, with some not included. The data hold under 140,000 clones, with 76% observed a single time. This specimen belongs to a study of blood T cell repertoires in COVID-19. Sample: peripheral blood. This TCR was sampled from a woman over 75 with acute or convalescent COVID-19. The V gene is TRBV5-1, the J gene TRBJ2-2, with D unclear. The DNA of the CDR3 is TGCGCCAGCAGCTTGGCTTCAGCGAACACCGGGGAGCTGTTTTTT. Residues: CASSLASANTGELFF.